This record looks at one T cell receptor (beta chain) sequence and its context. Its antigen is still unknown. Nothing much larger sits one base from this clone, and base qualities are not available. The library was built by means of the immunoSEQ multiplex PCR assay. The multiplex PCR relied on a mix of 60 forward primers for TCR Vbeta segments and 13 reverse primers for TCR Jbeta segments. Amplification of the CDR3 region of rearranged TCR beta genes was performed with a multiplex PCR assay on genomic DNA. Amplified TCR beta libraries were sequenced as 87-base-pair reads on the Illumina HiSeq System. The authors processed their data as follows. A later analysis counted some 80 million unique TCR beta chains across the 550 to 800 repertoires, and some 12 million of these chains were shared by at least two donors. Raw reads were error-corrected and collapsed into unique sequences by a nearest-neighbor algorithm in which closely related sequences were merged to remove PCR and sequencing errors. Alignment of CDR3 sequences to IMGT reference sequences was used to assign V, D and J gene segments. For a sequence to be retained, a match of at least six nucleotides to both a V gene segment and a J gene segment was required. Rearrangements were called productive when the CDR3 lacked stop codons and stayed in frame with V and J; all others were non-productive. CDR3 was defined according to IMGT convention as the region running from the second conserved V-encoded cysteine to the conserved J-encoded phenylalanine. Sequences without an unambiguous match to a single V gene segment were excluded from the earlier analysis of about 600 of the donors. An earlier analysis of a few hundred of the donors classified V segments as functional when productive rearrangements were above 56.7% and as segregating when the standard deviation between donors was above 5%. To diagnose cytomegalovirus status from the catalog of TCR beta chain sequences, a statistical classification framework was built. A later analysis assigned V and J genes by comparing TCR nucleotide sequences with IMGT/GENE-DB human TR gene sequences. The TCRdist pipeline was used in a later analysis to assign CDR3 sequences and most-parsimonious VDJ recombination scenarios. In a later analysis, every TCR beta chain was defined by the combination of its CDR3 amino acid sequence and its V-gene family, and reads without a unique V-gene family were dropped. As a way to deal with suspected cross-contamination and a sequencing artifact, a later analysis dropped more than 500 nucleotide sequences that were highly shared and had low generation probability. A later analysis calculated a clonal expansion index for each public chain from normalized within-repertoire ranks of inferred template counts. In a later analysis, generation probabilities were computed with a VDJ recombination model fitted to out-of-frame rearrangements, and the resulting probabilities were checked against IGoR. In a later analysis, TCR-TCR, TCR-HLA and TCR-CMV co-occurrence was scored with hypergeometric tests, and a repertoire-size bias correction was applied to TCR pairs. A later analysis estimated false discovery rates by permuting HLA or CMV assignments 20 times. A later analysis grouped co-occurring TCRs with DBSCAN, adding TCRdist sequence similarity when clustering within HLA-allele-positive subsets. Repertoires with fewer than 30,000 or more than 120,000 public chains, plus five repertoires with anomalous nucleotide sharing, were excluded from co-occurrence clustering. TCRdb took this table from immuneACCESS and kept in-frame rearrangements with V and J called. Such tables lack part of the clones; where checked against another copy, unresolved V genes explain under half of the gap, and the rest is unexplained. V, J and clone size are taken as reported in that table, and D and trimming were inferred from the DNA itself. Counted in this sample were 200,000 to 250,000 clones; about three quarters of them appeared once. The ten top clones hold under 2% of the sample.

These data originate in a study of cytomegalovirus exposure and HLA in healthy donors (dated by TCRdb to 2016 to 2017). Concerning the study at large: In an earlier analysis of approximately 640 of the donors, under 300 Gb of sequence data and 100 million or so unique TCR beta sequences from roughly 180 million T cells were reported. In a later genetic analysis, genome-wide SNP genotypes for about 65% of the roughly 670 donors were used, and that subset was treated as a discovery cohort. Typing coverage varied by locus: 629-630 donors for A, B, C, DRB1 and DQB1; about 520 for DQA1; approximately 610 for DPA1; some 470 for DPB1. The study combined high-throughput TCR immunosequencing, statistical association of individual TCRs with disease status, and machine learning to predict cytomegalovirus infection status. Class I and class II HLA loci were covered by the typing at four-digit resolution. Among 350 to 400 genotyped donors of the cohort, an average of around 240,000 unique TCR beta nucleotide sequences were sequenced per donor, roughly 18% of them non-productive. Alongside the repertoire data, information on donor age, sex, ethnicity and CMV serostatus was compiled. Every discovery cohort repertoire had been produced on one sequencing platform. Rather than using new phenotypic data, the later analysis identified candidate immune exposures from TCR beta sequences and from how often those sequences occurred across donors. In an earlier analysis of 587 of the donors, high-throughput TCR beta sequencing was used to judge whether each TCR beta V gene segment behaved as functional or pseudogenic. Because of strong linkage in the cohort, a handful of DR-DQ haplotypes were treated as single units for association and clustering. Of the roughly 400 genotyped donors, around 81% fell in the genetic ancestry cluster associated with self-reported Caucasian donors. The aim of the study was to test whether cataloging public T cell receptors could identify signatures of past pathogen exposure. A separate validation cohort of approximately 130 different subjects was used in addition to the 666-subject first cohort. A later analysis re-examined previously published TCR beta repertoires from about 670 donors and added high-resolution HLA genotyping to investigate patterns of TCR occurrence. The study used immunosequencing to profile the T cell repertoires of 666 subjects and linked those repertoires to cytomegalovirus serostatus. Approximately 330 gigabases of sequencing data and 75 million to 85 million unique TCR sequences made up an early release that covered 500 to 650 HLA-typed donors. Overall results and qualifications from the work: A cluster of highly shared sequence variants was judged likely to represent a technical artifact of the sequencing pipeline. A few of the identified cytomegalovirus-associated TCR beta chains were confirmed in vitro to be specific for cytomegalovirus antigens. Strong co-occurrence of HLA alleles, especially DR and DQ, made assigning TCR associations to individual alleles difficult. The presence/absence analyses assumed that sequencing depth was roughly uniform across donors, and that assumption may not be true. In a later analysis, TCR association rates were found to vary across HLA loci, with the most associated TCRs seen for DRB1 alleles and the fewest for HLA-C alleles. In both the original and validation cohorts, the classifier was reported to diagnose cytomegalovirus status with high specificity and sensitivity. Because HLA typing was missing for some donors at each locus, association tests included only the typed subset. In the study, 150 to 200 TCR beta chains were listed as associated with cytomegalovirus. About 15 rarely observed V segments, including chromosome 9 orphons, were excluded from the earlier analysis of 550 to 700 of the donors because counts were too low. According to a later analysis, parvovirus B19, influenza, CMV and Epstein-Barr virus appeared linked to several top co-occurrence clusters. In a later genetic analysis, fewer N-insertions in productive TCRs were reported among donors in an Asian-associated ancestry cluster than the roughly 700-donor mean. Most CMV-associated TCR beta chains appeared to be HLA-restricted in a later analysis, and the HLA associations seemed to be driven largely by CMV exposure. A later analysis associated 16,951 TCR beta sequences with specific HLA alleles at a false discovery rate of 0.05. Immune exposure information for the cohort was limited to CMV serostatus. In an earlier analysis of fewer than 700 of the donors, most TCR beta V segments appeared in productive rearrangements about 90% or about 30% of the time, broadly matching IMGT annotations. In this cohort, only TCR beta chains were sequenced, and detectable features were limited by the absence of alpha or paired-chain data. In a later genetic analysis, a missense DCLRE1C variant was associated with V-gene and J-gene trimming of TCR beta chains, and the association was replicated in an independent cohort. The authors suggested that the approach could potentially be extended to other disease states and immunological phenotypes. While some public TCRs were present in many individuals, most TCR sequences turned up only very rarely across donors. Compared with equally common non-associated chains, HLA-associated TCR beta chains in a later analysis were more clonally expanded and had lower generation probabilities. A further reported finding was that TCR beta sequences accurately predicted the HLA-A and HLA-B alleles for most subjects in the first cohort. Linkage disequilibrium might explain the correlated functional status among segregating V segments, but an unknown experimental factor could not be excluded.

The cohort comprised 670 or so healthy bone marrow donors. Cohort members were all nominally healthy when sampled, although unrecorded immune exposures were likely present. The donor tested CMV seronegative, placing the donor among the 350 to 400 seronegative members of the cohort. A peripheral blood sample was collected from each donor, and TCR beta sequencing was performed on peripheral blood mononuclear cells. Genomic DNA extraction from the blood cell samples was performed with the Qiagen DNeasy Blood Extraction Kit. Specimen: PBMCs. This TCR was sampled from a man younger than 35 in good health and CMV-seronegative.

At the DNA level, the sequence is TGTGCCACCTCCGGGACGGGGACTAGCGGGGGCACAGATACGCAGTATTTT. Translation gives CATSGTGTSGGTDTQYF. The chain was built from TRBV27 and TRBJ2-3; 13 of the junction bases match TRBD2. The CDR3 spans 17 residues, from the cysteine through the phenylalanine. Just the 51-base CDR3 DNA is kept, in frame starting at base 1. V has 10 bases trimmed and J has 1 base trimmed; junction bases matching no gene number 11. Reading the germline V gene (reference sequence) gives CDR1 MNHEY and CDR2 SMNVEV.